The rows below give T cell receptor beta chains drawn from one sample of a study of human T cells and chemical hapten exposure. A single record per CDR3 protein comes from TCRdb applying MiXCR to the RACE reads. This sample has roughly 100,000 distinct CDR3 sequences; approximately 36% occur once, and the top ten carry roughly 2.5%. The sample here was whole blood, taken in connection with sensitization to the hapten diphenylcyclopropenone (DPC). These receptors all come from a man aged 35 to 55 with alopecia areata. Some clones in this sample may be carry-over from other donors' samples. Each CDR3 is given with its conserved first and last residue. Fields, in order: V gene, J gene, D gene, clone size, CDR3 DNA, CDR3 protein. A D gene is named only where the DNA matches it firmly. Clone size is shown for a subset of rows, as once, few, many or a class of expanded clone.

TRBV4-3	TRBJ1-6	TRBD1	-	TGCGCCAGCAGCCAAGATTGGACAGGGATAAATAATTCACCCCTCCACTTT	CASSQDWTGINNSPLHF
TRBV28	TRBJ1-1	-	few	TGTGCCAGCAGCCTACCCAACAGTCGGACTGAAGCTTTCTTT	CASSLPNSRTEAFF
TRBV28	TRBJ1-1	-	-	TGTGCCAGCAGTCTGGACACGGGGTCCGGTGGGGGCGTTTTCTTT	CASSLDTGSGGGVFF
TRBV3-1	TRBJ2-5	-	few	TGTGCCAGCAGCCCTCCCGTGGGGATAGGGCCCCTAAATTTC	CASSPPVGIGPLNF
TRBV27	TRBJ2-3	-	-	TGTGCCAGCAGCCTTCGGGACGGAGGCACAGATACGCAGTATTTT	CASSLRDGGTDTQYF
TRBV28	TRBJ2-7	TRBD1	few	TGTGCCAGCAGTTTCGGGACAGCCTACGAGCAGTACTTC	CASSFGTAYEQYF
TRBV3-1	TRBJ2-1	TRBD1	-	TGTGCCACCAGGCAGGGGGCTTTCGCTGAGCAGTTCTTC	CATRQGAFAEQFF
TRBV20-1	TRBJ2-5	-	-	TGCAGTGCAGAATTAGTGGTTGGAGAGACCCAGTACTTC	CSAELVVGETQYF
TRBV29-1	TRBJ2-7	-	-	TGCAGCGTCGGGACGGCGGGCGGCGAGCAGTACTTC	CSVGTAGGEQYF
TRBV10-3	TRBJ2-1	-	few	TGTGCCATCAGTGAGCCCTCGGGGGTAGGATCAAGCTCCTACAATGAGCAGTTCTTC	CAISEPSGVGSSSYNEQFF
TRBV4-3	TRBJ2-3	TRBD2	-	TGCGCCAGCAGCCAAGAAATTCGTCAGCGGGAGCCGCAGTATTTT	CASSQEIRQREPQYF
TRBV6-2/TRBV6-3	TRBJ2-2	-	many	TGTGCCAGCAGTTCCACCCGACCGACCGGGGAGCTGTTTTTT	CASSSTRPTGELFF
TRBV27	TRBJ2-7	TRBD2	-	TGTGCCAGCAGTTTCTTTGCGGGAGCCTCCTACGAGCAGTACTTC	CASSFFAGASYEQYF
TRBV7-9	TRBJ2-3	-	-	TGTGCCAGCAGCTTAGCAGAGGGGGGCACAGATACGCAGTATTTT	CASSLAEGGTDTQYF
TRBV2	TRBJ2-5	TRBD1	few	TGTGCCAGCAGAAGACTGAGCGCCGGGACAGTGTTC	CASRRLSAGTVF
TRBV30	TRBJ1-4	-	few	TGTGCCTGGGGGGCAGGAACTAATGAAAAACTGTTTTTT	CAWGAGTNEKLFF
TRBV20-1	TRBJ2-3	TRBD2	-	TGCAGTGCTACGCGGGGTAGCGGGAGCGGTGATACGCAGTATTTT	CSATRGSGSGDTQYF
TRBV28	TRBJ1-5	-	-	TGTGCCAGCAGTCCCGGCCCGGGACGGCATCAGCCCCAGCATTTT	CASSPGPGRHQPQHF
TRBV29-1	TRBJ1-1	TRBD1	-	TGCAGCGTTGACTCAGGGGGAGGCACTGAAGCTTTCTTT	CSVDSGGGTEAFF
TRBV18	TRBJ2-1	TRBD1	many	TGTGCCAGCTCACCAATAAGGACAGGGCGCTTGTCAATTTTTGAGCAGTTCTTC	CASSPIRTGRLSIFEQFF
TRBV20-1	TRBJ2-3	TRBD2	-	TGCAGTGCTAGAGTTCAGCGGGAGGGCAAAACAGATACGCAGTATTTT	CSARVQREGKTDTQYF
TRBV24-1	TRBJ1-2	-	-	TGTGCCATTATACCGGCAGGGGTGGGAATGGATGGCTACACCTTC	CAIIPAGVGMDGYTF
TRBV20-1	TRBJ2-1	TRBD2	-	TGCAGTGCTATTAGCGGGAGGGAGGAGAACAATGAGCAGTTCTTC	CSAISGREENNEQFF
TRBV27	TRBJ2-5	-	-	TGTGCCAGCAGTTTGGGTTTATGGGAGACCCAGTACTTC	CASSLGLWETQYF
TRBV12-3/TRBV12-4	TRBJ2-1	TRBD2	few	TGTGCCAGCAGTGTCCCCGGGGGGAAGGTTTTAAATGAGCAGTTCTTC	CASSVPGGKVLNEQFF
TRBV12-3/TRBV12-4	TRBJ2-7	TRBD1	-	TGTGCCAGCAGTGCAGACAGGGGGGTCGGGGAGCAGTACTTC	CASSADRGVGEQYF
TRBV5-1	TRBJ1-1	-	-	TGCGCCAGCAGCTGGGCCACCTTACAGAACATGAACACTGAAGCTTTCTTT	CASSWATLQNMNTEAFF
TRBV7-2	TRBJ2-5	-	-	TGTGCCAGCAGCATTATGGGGGGGCAACAAGAGACCCAGTACTTC	CASSIMGGQQETQYF
TRBV28	TRBJ2-7	-	-	TGTGCCAGCATCTCGCGGGGCTTCGGCGAGCAGTACTTC	CASISRGFGEQYF
TRBV28	TRBJ2-3	TRBD1	-	TGTGCCAGCAGCCAATTACAGGGGGCGGCAGATACGCAGTATTTT	CASSQLQGAADTQYF
TRBV6-6	TRBJ1-2	-	-	TGTGCCAGCAGTCCAACAGCTAGTAACTATGGCTACACCTTC	CASSPTASNYGYTF
TRBV29-1	TRBJ2-5	-	-	TGCAGCGTTGAAGAGCTCTACCGTAGCGAGACCCAGTACTTC	CSVEELYRSETQYF
TRBV11-3	TRBJ2-3	-	-	TGTGCCAGCAGCTTAGGACTTTCCATGCCTCCTTATACGCAGTATTTT	CASSLGLSMPPYTQYF
TRBV7-2	TRBJ1-4	-	-	TGTGCCAGCACCACCCTCGCTAATGAAAAACTGTTTTTT	CASTTLANEKLFF
TRBV12-3/TRBV12-4	TRBJ1-2	TRBD1	-	TGTGCCAGCAGTCCCGGACAGGGTAGTAACTATGGCTACACCTTC	CASSPGQGSNYGYTF
TRBV27	TRBJ1-6	TRBD1	-	TGTGCCAGCAGTTCCGGGACAGATAATTCACCCCTCCACTTT	CASSSGTDNSPLHF
TRBV7-9	TRBJ2-1	-	-	TGTGCCAGCAGCTTAGGAGGGTCTAATGAGCAGTTCTTC	CASSLGGSNEQFF
TRBV5-1	TRBJ1-4	TRBD1	-	TGCGCCAGCAGCACCGACAGGGTGTCTAATGAAAAACTGTTTTTT	CASSTDRVSNEKLFF
TRBV27	TRBJ2-2	-	-	TGTGCCAGCAGTTTATCGAGGTACACCGGGGAGCTGTTTTTT	CASSLSRYTGELFF
TRBV29-1	TRBJ1-1	TRBD1	few	TGCAGCGTTTGGACAGGACTAAAAACAGCTGAAGCTTTCTTT	CSVWTGLKTAEAFF
TRBV30	TRBJ1-5	TRBD1	-	TGTGCCTGGACCGGACAGGCTAATCAGCCCCAGCATTTT	CAWTGQANQPQHF
TRBV18	TRBJ2-7	-	few	TGTGCCAGCTCACCACCGGGAACGCCCTTCTACGAGCAGTACTTC	CASSPPGTPFYEQYF
TRBV9	TRBJ2-3	-	-	TGTGCCAGCAGCGTGGCGATAGCGACAGATACGCAGTATTTT	CASSVAIATDTQYF
TRBV28	TRBJ2-6	-	-	TGTGCCAGCAAGGATAGCTCTGGGGCCAACGTCCTGACTTTC	CASKDSSGANVLTF
TRBV29-1	TRBJ2-7	TRBD2	few	TGCAGCGTTTTTTTGGGACTAGCCAAGTCCTACGAGCAGTACTTC	CSVFLGLAKSYEQYF
TRBV27	TRBJ1-3	-	-	TGTGCCAGCAGTTTAACTGCGGGGCCCGGAAACACCATATATTTT	CASSLTAGPGNTIYF
TRBV6-2/TRBV6-3	TRBJ2-7	TRBD2	-	TGTGCCAGCAGTTACTCGGGTCTAGCGGTGTCCTACGAGCAGTACTTC	CASSYSGLAVSYEQYF
TRBV7-9	TRBJ2-1	-	few	TGTGCCAGCAGCTTTCCTCTAGTGGATTACAATGAGCAGTTCTTC	CASSFPLVDYNEQFF
TRBV29-1	TRBJ2-1	TRBD2	-	TGCAGCGTTGAAACACGGGGACTAGCGGGACTCTCCTACAATGAGCAGTTCTTC	CSVETRGLAGLSYNEQFF
TRBV29-1	TRBJ2-4	-	-	TGCAGCGTTGAAGGGACAGCCAAAAACATTCAGTACTTC	CSVEGTAKNIQYF
TRBV28	TRBJ1-6	-	-	TGTGCCAGCAGTCCCTCGGGGGGGCAGAATTCACCCCTCCACTTT	CASSPSGGQNSPLHF
TRBV6-6	TRBJ1-2	-	-	TGTGCCAGCAGTTGGGGACGGGACTATGGCTACACCTTC	CASSWGRDYGYTF